This T cell receptor (beta chain) was identified during a study of cytotoxic CD8 clonotypes in ibrutinib-treated CLL. Produced via immunoSEQ multiplex PCR; TCRdb's table is partial and in-frame only. The sample holds approximately 9,200 clones; roughly 71% are singletons and the top ten take about 36%. The TCR comes from a human donor with chronic lymphocytic leukemia. Sequences were derived from PBMCs, sampled before ibrutinib treatment.

The CDR3 DNA is TGTGCCAGCAGTGTCTGGGGGACAGGGGGAACTGAAGCTTTCTTT. It is translated as CASSVWGTGGTEAFF. The rearrangement joins TRBV6-1 to TRBJ1-1, with 11 bases fitting TRBD1. This CDR3 is 15 amino acids long. The V gene end was trimmed by 4 bases and the J gene end by 5 bases; junction bases not matched to a gene: 6. CDR1 is MNHNS and CDR2 is SASEGT in the germline V gene.